The rows below give T cell receptor beta chains drawn from one sample of a study of T cell repertoires in cytomegalovirus infection. TCRdb ran MiXCR on the reads and lists one entry per CDR3 protein. Of some 920,000 distinct CDR3 sequences in the sample, roughly 30% are singletons; the top ten hold roughly an eighth. No antigen is known for these receptors. The sequencing used cultured CD8+ T cells from PBMCs, collected from culture after CMV antigen stimulation. The receptors were sampled from a human donor in good health (CMV status not recorded). Some clones in this sample may be carry-over from other donors' samples. Both conserved end residues are part of each CDR3. Fields, in order: CDR3 DNA, CDR3 protein, clone size, D gene, J gene, V gene. The D gene is left open where the match is weak. Some rows mark clone size as missing; the rest say once, few, many or name a class of expanded clone.

TGTGCCAGCAGTTACCCGGACCCTAGACAGCCTGGAAACACCATATATTTT,CASSYPDPRQPGNTIYF,-,-,TRBJ1-3,TRBV6-6
TGTGCCAGCAGTTCACAGGGGGCAGGGTATGGCTACACCTTC,CASSSQGAGYGYTF,-,TRBD1,TRBJ1-2,TRBV27
TGTGCCAGCAGCTTGGACGTAGGGACTCTAGGGAGGGATGAGCAGTTCTTC,CASSLDVGTLGRDEQFF,-,TRBD2,TRBJ2-1,TRBV5-4
TGCAGTGTTCGTAGAGGCTACACCTTC,CSVRRGYTF,once,-,TRBJ1-2,TRBV20-1
TGCGCCAGCAGCCAAGAACAGGGGGCGGTAGGAGATAATGAAAAACTGTTTTTT,CASSQEQGAVGDNEKLFF,few,TRBD1,TRBJ1-4,TRBV4-3
TGTGCCACCAGCAGAGCCGGGACAGGGGACCCATATGGCTACACCTTC,CATSRAGTGDPYGYTF,-,TRBD1,TRBJ1-2,TRBV15
TGTGCCAGCAGTTTAGGGGACAGCCTTAATTCACCCCTCCACTTT,CASSLGDSLNSPLHF,-,TRBD1,TRBJ1-6,TRBV12-3/TRBV12-4
TGCGCCAGCAGTGTGGAACCCGGGGAGCTGTTTTTT,CASSVEPGELFF,-,-,TRBJ2-2,TRBV10-1
TGTGCCAGCAGCCCTAATGTCCCGGGACTAGCGGGGCAAAACTACAATGAGCAGTTCTTC,CASSPNVPGLAGQNYNEQFF,once,TRBD2,TRBJ2-1,TRBV7-3
TGTGCCAGCAGCTTCGGGGCGGCCGGGGAGCTGTTTTTT,CASSFGAAGELFF,-,-,TRBJ2-2,TRBV5-4
TGTGCCAGCAGCCCAGGGGGCTACACCACCGGGGAGCTGTTTTTT,CASSPGGYTTGELFF,-,TRBD1,TRBJ2-2,TRBV7-9
TGTGCCAGTAGTATAGGAGGAGGGGGCACAGATACGCAGTATTTT,CASSIGGGGTDTQYF,few,-,TRBJ2-3,TRBV19
TGTGCCATCAGTGTTGGGGGACGGACAGATACGCAGTATTTT,CAISVGGRTDTQYF,few,-,TRBJ2-3,TRBV10-3
TGCGCCTCAGCCATTGAAGCGGCGGGGGCTTTGGATGAGCAGTTCTTC,CASAIEAAGALDEQFF,-,-,TRBJ2-1,TRBV5-1
TGTGCCAGCAGTTTCCGTAGGGCCGGCTACAATGAGCAGTTCTTC,CASSFRRAGYNEQFF,-,-,TRBJ2-1,TRBV27
TGCAGTGCTAGAGTCTCCAGAGTTTCGAACACCGGGGAGCTGTTTTTT,CSARVSRVSNTGELFF,-,-,TRBJ2-2,TRBV20-1
TGTGCCAGCAGCGAATGGGGGGGGGCTCCTACCGGGGAGCTGTTTTTT,CASSEWGGAPTGELFF,few,-,TRBJ2-2,TRBV27
TGTGCCAGCAGAGGACGAAGCAGAAACATTCAGTACTTC,CASRGRSRNIQYF,-,-,TRBJ2-4,TRBV2
TGTGCCAGCAGTTTAGTTTCTGGGCTCGTCGGGGAGTTC,CASSLVSGLVGEF,-,-,TRBJ2-1,TRBV12-3/TRBV12-4
TGTGCCAGCAGCTTAATAACGAGCGGGGTATCAGATACGCAGTATTTT,CASSLITSGVSDTQYF,many,TRBD2,TRBJ2-3,TRBV7-6
TGTGCCAGCAGTTCAGGGGGCGGTGGGGCCAACGTCCTGACTTTC,CASSSGGGGANVLTF,-,TRBD1,TRBJ2-6,TRBV27
TGTGCTAGTGGTTTGGTTGTTGGAGGGGCAGAGACCCAGTACTTC,CASGLVVGGAETQYF,few,-,TRBJ2-5,TRBV12-5
TGTGCCAGCAGTTACGGGGCGGATCAGGAGTTTTTT,CASSYGADQEFF,-,-,TRBJ1-4,TRBV6-1
TGCGCCAGCAGCCAAGTTCAGGACGGGGCTTACGAGCAGTACTTC,CASSQVQDGAYEQYF,-,-,TRBJ2-7,TRBV4-1
TGTGCCAGTAGTACGGCAGGGGGCGTAAGCACTGAAGCTTTCTTT,CASSTAGGVSTEAFF,few,TRBD1,TRBJ1-1,TRBV19
TGCAGCGTTGTTGTCAGGGCCAATGAGCAGTTCTTC,CSVVVRANEQFF,-,-,TRBJ2-1,TRBV29-1
TGTGCCAGCAGTGACCCGACAGGCGGGGAGAGTGAGCAGTTCTTC,CASSDPTGGESEQFF,-,-,TRBJ2-1,TRBV6-1
TGCAGTGCTAGAGAGACAGGATACAATGAGCAGTTCTTC,CSARETGYNEQFF,few,-,TRBJ2-1,TRBV20-1
TGTGCCAGCAGTTACTCGACAATCGAGGGAGTAGCTCTCAACTGGGATACGCAGTATTTT,CASSYSTIEGVALNWDTQYF,medium-sized,-,TRBJ2-3,TRBV6-6
TGTGCCACCTTATCGGGGGGCTATGGCTACACCTTC,CATLSGGYGYTF,-,-,TRBJ1-2,TRBV6-6
TGTGCCACCACGCCCGGGACAGGGACCTACGAGCAGTACTTC,CATTPGTGTYEQYF,few,TRBD1,TRBJ2-7,TRBV27
TGCAGCGTTTGGTCTAGCCGAAACACAGATACGCAGTATTTT,CSVWSSRNTDTQYF,-,-,TRBJ2-3,TRBV29-1
TGTGCCAGCAGTTACTCACAGGGTAAATTGCACGAGCAGTACTTC,CASSYSQGKLHEQYF,few,-,TRBJ2-7,TRBV6-6
TGTGCCAGCAGCCCCCTGGGCGCAGGGGGTAGAGGGATAGCTTTCTTT,CASSPLGAGGRGIAFF,-,TRBD1,TRBJ1-1,TRBV27
TGTGCCAGCAGTCTATACTCCGGGACACGGGATGAAAAACTGTTTTTT,CASSLYSGTRDEKLFF,-,-,TRBJ1-4,TRBV27
TGTGCCAGCAGTTACTGGAGGGGGCGCACAGATACGCAGTATTTT,CASSYWRGRTDTQYF,few,-,TRBJ2-3,TRBV6-2/TRBV6-3
TGCGCCAGCAGCTTTTCGCGGGGGGACCGCACAGATACGCAGTATTTT,CASSFSRGDRTDTQYF,-,TRBD2,TRBJ2-3,TRBV5-1
TGTGCCAGTAGTATCGGAGGGGTGGCTGAAGCTTTCTTT,CASSIGGVAEAFF,few,-,TRBJ1-1,TRBV19
TGTGCCAGCAGTTTGGGCGTCGGGTCTCCGGGCACAGATACGCAGTATTTT,CASSLGVGSPGTDTQYF,-,-,TRBJ2-3,TRBV12-3/TRBV12-4